What follows are 25 T cell receptor beta chains derived from one specimen sequenced in a study of T cell responses to AZD1222 COVID-19 vaccine. Measured with immunoSEQ multiplex PCR; TCRdb has only the in-frame clones, and not every one. The sample yields more than 140,000 clones, roughly 89% seen once. The sequencing used peripheral blood, collected on day 0 of AZD1222 vaccination. The receptor source for this set is an adult in good health.

The chain is built from TRBV6-2 or TRBV6-3 and TRBJ2-3; D is perhaps TRBD1 (5 bases). V lost 3 bases to trimming and J lost 0 bases, with 10 bases between them. The germline V gene encodes CDR1 MNHEY and CDR2 SVGEGT. CDR3 length: 15 residues. CDR3 protein: CASSYWGLSTDTQYF. For the CDR3, the DNA is TGTGCCAGCAGTTATTGGGGCCTGAGCACAGATACGCAGTATTTT.

The rearrangement joins TRBV5-4 to TRBJ1-6; 8 bases align to TRBD1. The trim removed 0 bases at V and 7 bases at J, leaving 6 bases unmatched. CDR1 and CDR2 (germline): SGHNT, YYREEE (reference sequence). This CDR3 is 16 amino acids long. CDR3 nucleotides: TGTGCCAGCAGCTTGGGAACGAACAGGGGGAATTCACCCCTCCACTTT. It codes for CASSLGTNRGNSPLHF.

V gene TRBV28 combines with J gene TRBJ1-2; D gene unclear. Germline V gene data show CDR1 as MDHEN and CDR2 as SYDVKM. V was trimmed by 5 bases and J by 5 bases, leaving 9 bases between them. This CDR3 spans 12 amino acids. The CDR3 nucleotides read TGTGCCAGCAGTCTAGTCGATTATGGCTACACCTTC. This codes for CASSLVDYGYTF.

Comment on this clone: The same CDR3 is also encoded by other DNA sequences in this sample. V and J are TRBV20-1 and TRBJ1-4, with D unresolved. CDR3 size: 11 residues. Per germline, CDR1 DFQATT and CDR2 SNEGSKA (reference sequence). V lost 6 bases and J lost 0, with 2 bases in between. Here the CDR3 reads CSAPTNEKLFF. CDR3 nucleotide sequence: TGCAGTGCACCAACTAATGAAAAACTGTTTTTT.

The chain couples TRBV7-2 to TRBJ2-5; maybe TRBD2 (5 bases). The V end lost 5 bases, the J end lost 4 bases, and 11 bases lay between the germline ends. The V gene's germline CDR1 is SGHTA and CDR2 FQGNSA. The CDR3 covers 13 residues. CDR3 DNA sequence: TGTGCCAGCAGCCCGGGGTGGGGAGAGACCCAGTACTTC. It codes for CASSPGWGETQYF.

This sequence joins TRBV7-6 and TRBJ2-7; 8 bases line up with TRBD2. The ends lost 5 bases at V and 10 bases at J; junction bases unmatched: 10. CDR3 length: 13 residues. Germline-derived CDR1 and CDR2 are SGHVS and FNYEAQ. The CDR3 protein is CASSPTPAGEQYF. The CDR3 DNA is TGTGCCAGCAGCCCAACACCAGCGGGAGAACAGTACTTC.

J is TRBJ2-3 and V is TRBV4-1; D unclear. Germline V gene sequence: CDR1 MGHRA, CDR2 YSYEKL. Trimming removed 2 bases at V and 6 bases at J, with 9 bases between. CDR3 length equals 13 residues. The CDR3 here is CASSQTGRDTQYF. CDR3 bases: TGCGCCAGCAGCCAAACTGGAAGGGATACGCAGTATTTT.

V is TRBV19 and J is TRBJ2-7; possibly TRBD1 for D (6 bases). Germline CDR1 and CDR2: LNHDA and SQIVND (reference sequence). V lost 4 bases and J lost 6, with 19 bases in between. This CDR3 comprises 15 residues. Here the CDR3 DNA reads TGTGCCAGTAGTACCCAACACAGGGCGGAGAGCGAGCAGTACTTC. Translation gives CASSTQHRAESEQYF.

This sequence joins TRBV28 and TRBJ2-7, with 13 bases matching TRBD2. The CDR3 runs 12 residues. With V trimmed by 6 bases and J by 13 bases, 6 bases remained unmatched. Germline loops: CDR1 MDHEN, CDR2 SYDVKM. Here the CDR3 DNA reads TGTGCCAGCAGCCAGGGACTAGCGGGACAATACTTC. This translates into CASSQGLAGQYF.

The CDR3: CASSLRETQYF. CDR3 DNA: TGTGCCAGCAGCCTCCGGGAGACCCAGTACTTC. The chain combines TRBV5-8 with TRBJ2-5; D uncertain. The CDR3 runs 11 residues. Trimming took off 4 bases at V and 5 bases at J, with 6 bases between the two ends. From germline, CDR1 is SGHTS and CDR2 YDEGEE.

The rearrangement joins TRBV27 to TRBJ2-1; 10 bases match TRBD2. V dropped 6 bases and J dropped 4; count of bases not matched to a gene: 3. Per the germline V gene, CDR1 is MNHEY and CDR2 is SMNVEV (reference sequence). This CDR3 is 14 amino acids long. The CDR3 nucleotides read TGTGCCAGCAGGACACTAGCGGGATACAATGAGCAGTTCTTC. Encoded protein: CASRTLAGYNEQFF.

The V gene is TRBV6-2 or TRBV6-3, the J gene TRBJ2-2, with 10 bases identical to TRBD2. The CDR3 runs to 15 residues. From germline, CDR1 is MNHEY and CDR2 SVGEGT. J gave up 4 bases and V 4 bases, and 3 bases lay outside the gene matches. The DNA for the CDR3 is TGTGCCAGCAGTTTAAGGACTAGCGGCACCGGGGAGCTGTTTTTT. Translating gives CASSLRTSGTGELFF.

The rearrangement links TRBV9 to TRBJ2-1; 14 bases line up with TRBD2. CDR1 is SGDLS and CDR2 is YYNGEE in the germline V gene. V lost 1 base and J lost 6; bases outside the gene matches: 12. There are 19 residues in the CDR3. CDR3 sequence (DNA): TGTGCCAGCAGCGTATCAACCAGGACTAGCGGGAGGTGGGGCAATGAGCAGTTCTTC. Residues: CASSVSTRTSGRWGNEQFF.

This clone has just one count. Additional DNA sequences in this sample encode the identical CDR3. The chain recombines TRBV6-5 with TRBJ2-1; unclear D gene. The germline V gene encodes CDR1 MNHEY and CDR2 SVGAGI. V gave up 0 bases and J gave up 7 bases, with 10 bases separating them. The CDR3 covers 14 residues. CDR3 in DNA: TGTGCCAGCAGTTACTCGATTTCTGGGAATGAGCAGTTCTTC. Protein product: CASSYSISGNEQFF.

The count of this clone is one. The gene calls are TRBV28 and TRBJ1-4; D call uncertain. The germline V gene has CDR1 MDHEN and CDR2 SYDVKM. The CDR3 sequence is 13 residues long. The V gene lost 10 bases and the J gene lost 3 bases, with 12 bases spanning the gap. DNA of the CDR3: TGTGCCACCGACGGAAGGGCTAATGAAAAACTGTTTTTT. This encodes CATDGRANEKLFF.

The V and J genes are TRBV6-5 and TRBJ2-2, with D unresolved. This CDR3 contains 15 residues. In germline, CDR1 is MNHEY, CDR2 SVGAGI. V lost 6 bases and J 1 base, leaving 12 bases between the germline ends. The CDR3 here is CASRGRTLNTGELFF. The CDR3 DNA sequence: TGTGCCAGCAGGGGCAGAACCTTGAACACCGGGGAGCTGTTTTTT.

J is TRBJ1-5 and V is TRBV7-3; D uncertain. Per the germline V gene, CDR1 is SGHTA and CDR2 is FQGTGA. V was clipped by 2 bases and J by 3 bases, with 17 bases between them. This CDR3 comprises 17 residues. CDR3 loop: CASSLVAETLDNQPQHF. CDR3 in DNA: TGTGCCAGCAGCTTAGTAGCCGAAACCCTAGACAATCAGCCCCAGCATTTT. The complete variable domain, with remaining parts taken from reference TRBV7-3 and TRBJ1-5, reads GAGVSQTPSNKVTEKGKYVELRCDPISGHTALYWYRQSLGQGPEFLIYFQGTGAADDSGLPNDRFFAVRPEGSVSTLKIQRTERGDSAVYLCASSLVAETLDNQPQHFGDGTRLSIL.

The chain has TRBV5-8 and TRBJ2-3; D is uncertain. CDR1 and CDR2 from the germline V gene are SGHTS and YDEGEE. V was trimmed by 3 bases and J by 0 bases, leaving 14 bases between them. This CDR3 is 16 amino acids long. The CDR3 loop reads CASSWGARISTDTQYF. CDR3 DNA sequence: TGTGCCAGCAGCTGGGGTGCGAGGATAAGCACAGATACGCAGTATTTT.

This chain links TRBV5-1 with TRBJ2-7; D gene uncertain. The ends were cut back, 0 bases at V and 6 bases at J, with 4 bases in the middle. The CDR3 has 11 amino acids. CDR1 is SGHRS, CDR2 YFSETQ, per germline. The chain's CDR3 is CASSLGTEQYF. As DNA, the CDR3 is TGCGCCAGCAGCTTGGGTACCGAGCAGTACTTC.

By share, this clone counts as medium-sized (0.01 to 0.1%). The sample holds other DNA sequences that translate to the same CDR3. V and J are TRBV5-6 and TRBJ1-6, with a possible D match to TRBD1 (5 bases). Germline lookup yields CDR1 SGHDT and CDR2 YYEEEE. The V and J ends lost 0 bases and 4 bases respectively, with 5 bases between them. The CDR3 runs 14 residues. Here the CDR3 reads CASSLAGYNSPLHF. The DNA for the CDR3 is TGTGCCAGCAGCTTGGCAGGGTATAATTCACCCCTCCACTTT.

The rearrangement links TRBV11-3 to TRBJ2-3; D may be TRBD1 or TRBD2 (5 bases each). Germline CDR1 SGHNT, CDR2 YENEEA. This CDR3 has 12 residues. V was trimmed by 5 bases and J by 8 bases, leaving 11 bases between them. CDR3 sequence: CASSATGTTQYF. Written as DNA, the CDR3 is TGTGCCAGCAGCGCTACCGGGACTACGCAGTATTTT.

V gene TRBV19 combines with J gene TRBJ1-1, with 8 bases lining up with TRBD1. The CDR3 contains 18 residues. Trimming at V came to 3 bases and at J to 0 bases, leaving 12 bases not matched to a gene. Germline CDR1 LNHDA, CDR2 SQIVND (reference sequence). In DNA form, the CDR3 reads TGTGCCAGTAGTATCAAGCCAGGGGGCACTCAAATGAACACTGAAGCTTTCTTT. Protein: CASSIKPGGTQMNTEAFF.

Remarks on this clone: Other DNA sequences in the sample encode the same CDR3. The V gene is TRBV20-1, the J gene TRBJ1-2, with a weak D call TRBD1 (5 bases). Trimming took off 1 base at V and 8 bases at J, with 8 bases between the two ends. The CDR3 consists of 11 residues. From germline, CDR1 is DFQATT and CDR2 SNEGSKA (reference sequence). Here the CDR3 DNA reads TGCAGTGCTAGAGCAGGGTACGGCTACACCTTC. Amino acid sequence: CSARAGYGYTF.

This chain uses TRBV25-1 with TRBJ1-3; 7 bases are a match to TRBD1. V shed 1 base and J 15 bases; nucleotides not matched to a gene: 6. Germline CDR1 is MGHDK and CDR2 is SYGVNS. This CDR3 region has 12 residues. CDR3 amino acids: CASSEWAGTEYF. The CDR3 nucleotides read TGTGCCAGCAGTGAATGGGCCGGGACAGAATATTTT.

The chain links TRBV4-1 to TRBJ2-1; a possible D gene is TRBD1 (7 bases). V was pared by 0 bases and J by 4 bases, with 10 bases between. Germline V gene sequence: CDR1 MGHRA, CDR2 YSYEKL. There are 15 residues in the CDR3. CDR3 region: CASSQDRGVYNEQFF. In DNA, the CDR3 is TGCGCCAGCAGCCAAGACAGGGGGGTTTACAATGAGCAGTTCTTC.